This TCR beta chain was recorded in a study of T cells in Graves' hyperthyroidism and ophthalmopathy. Across the whole study: Before any treatment, at initial diagnosis, peripheral blood was collected.

Authors of the study amplified TCR beta CDR3 regions from RNA transcripts. With the HTBI primer set, the TCR CDR3 went through a first round of RT-PCR. TCRdb passed the multiplex PCR reads through MiXCR, listing each CDR3 protein once. The table has about 420,000 distinct CDR3 sequences, 15% to 19% seen once; the top ten hold approximately 14%. This clonotype was counted at least ten times. The CDR3 is 16 residues long. Germline values: CDR1 MNHNS, CDR2 SASEGT. The ends lost 2 bases at V and 1 base at J; junction bases unmatched: 2. The receptor comes from a woman between 18 and 30 years old with Graves' hyperthyroidism. The sample consisted of blood. The chain employs TRBV6-1 and TRBJ2-5; TRBD2 matches 12 bases. CDR3 coding DNA: TGTGCCAGCAGTGAACTACTAGCGGGAGGCCAAGAGACCCAGTACTTC. This codes for CASSELLAGGQETQYF.